The entry that follows covers one T cell receptor (beta chain) sequence. This sample was included in a study of blood T cell repertoires in COVID-19. Participant age was roughly 18 to 95 years, and participants resided in about two dozen US areas. Assay used: immunoSEQ multiplex PCR; TCRdb lists only in-frame clones, some missing. The sample shows 400,000 to 450,000 clones, around 91% of them seen only once. CDR1 and CDR2 (germline): SGHRS, YFSETQ. The V and J ends lost 3 bases and 4 bases respectively, with 16 bases between them. The CDR3 contains 15 residues. The sequenced material came from PBMCs or T cells enriched from blood (not recorded which). This sequence joins TRBV5-1 and TRBJ1-2, with a weak D call TRBD1 (6 bases). The sequence was obtained from a man between 18 and 29 years old who had recovered from COVID-19. CDR3 sequence (DNA): TGCGCCAGCAGCTCCTCGGCGGACAGTCTCTATGGCTACACCTTC. Translation: CASSSSADSLYGYTF.